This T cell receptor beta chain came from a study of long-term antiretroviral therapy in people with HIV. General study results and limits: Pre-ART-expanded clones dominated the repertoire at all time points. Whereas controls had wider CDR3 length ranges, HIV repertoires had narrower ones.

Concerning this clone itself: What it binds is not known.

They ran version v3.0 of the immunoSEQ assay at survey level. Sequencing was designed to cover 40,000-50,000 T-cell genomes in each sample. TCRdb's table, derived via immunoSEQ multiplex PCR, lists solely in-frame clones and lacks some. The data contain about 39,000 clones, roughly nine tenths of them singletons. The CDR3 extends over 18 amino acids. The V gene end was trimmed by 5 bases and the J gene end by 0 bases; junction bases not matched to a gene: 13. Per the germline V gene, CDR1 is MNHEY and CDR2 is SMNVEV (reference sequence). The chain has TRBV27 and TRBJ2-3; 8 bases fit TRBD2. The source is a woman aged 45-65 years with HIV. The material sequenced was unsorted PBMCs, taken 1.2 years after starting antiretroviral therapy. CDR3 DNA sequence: TGTGCCAGCAGTCTAATAGCGGGGCCGGCAACTAGCACAGATACGCAGTATTTT. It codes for CASSLIAGPATSTDTQYF.